Reported below is one T cell receptor beta chain. Trimming cost V 5 bases and J 6 bases, with 13 bases left between them. CDR3 length: 14 amino acids. Germline CDR1 reads LNHNV; CDR2 reads YYDKDF (reference sequence). These data are taken from a study of blood T cell repertoires in COVID-19. Seattle's cohort entered during active infection and was followed longitudinally. Sequencing was performed with immunoSEQ multiplex PCR; in TCRdb, only in-frame clones are kept and a portion is missing. The table has 150,000 to 200,000 clones, 70% to 80% seen once. This chain uses TRBV15 with TRBJ2-2; TRBD2 is a possible D gene (5 bases). The TCR sequence derives from a middle-aged woman with COVID-19, enrolled during active disease. The sequenced material came from peripheral blood. This chain's CDR3 is CATSFGLDSGELFF. The CDR3, as DNA: TGTGCCACCAGCTTTGGACTGGATTCCGGGGAGCTGTTTTTT. Looking up the rest from reference TRBV15 and TRBJ2-2 gives the full variable domain: DAMVIQNPRYQVTQFGKPVTLSCSQTLNHNVMYWYQQKSSQAPKLLFHYYDKDFNNEADTPDNFQSRRPNTSFCFLDIRSPGLGDTAMYLCATSFGLDSGELFFGEGSRLTVL.